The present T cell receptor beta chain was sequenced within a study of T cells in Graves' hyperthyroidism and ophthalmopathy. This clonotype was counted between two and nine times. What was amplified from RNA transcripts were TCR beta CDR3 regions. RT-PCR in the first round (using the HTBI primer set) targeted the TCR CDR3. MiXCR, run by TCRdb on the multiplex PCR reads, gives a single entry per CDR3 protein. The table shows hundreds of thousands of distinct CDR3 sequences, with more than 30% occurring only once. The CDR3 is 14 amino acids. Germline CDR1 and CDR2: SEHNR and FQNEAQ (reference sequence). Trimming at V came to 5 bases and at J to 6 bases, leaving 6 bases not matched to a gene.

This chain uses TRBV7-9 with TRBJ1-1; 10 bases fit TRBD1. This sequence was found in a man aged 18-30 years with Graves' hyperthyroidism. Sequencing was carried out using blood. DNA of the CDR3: TGTGCCAGCAGCAGGACAGGGGGAGAGGCTGAAGCTTTCTTT. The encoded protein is CASSRTGGEAEAFF.